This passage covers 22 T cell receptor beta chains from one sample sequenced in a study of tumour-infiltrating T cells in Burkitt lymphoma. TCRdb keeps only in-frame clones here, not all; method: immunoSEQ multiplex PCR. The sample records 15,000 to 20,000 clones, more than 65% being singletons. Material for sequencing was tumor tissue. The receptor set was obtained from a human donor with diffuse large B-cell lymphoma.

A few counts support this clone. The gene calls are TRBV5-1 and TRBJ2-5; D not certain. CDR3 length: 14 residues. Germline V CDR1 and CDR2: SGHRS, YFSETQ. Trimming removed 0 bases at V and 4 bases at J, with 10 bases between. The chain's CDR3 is CASSLAMLGETQYF. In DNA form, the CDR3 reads TGCGCCAGCAGCTTGGCCATGTTGGGAGAGACCCAGTACTTC.

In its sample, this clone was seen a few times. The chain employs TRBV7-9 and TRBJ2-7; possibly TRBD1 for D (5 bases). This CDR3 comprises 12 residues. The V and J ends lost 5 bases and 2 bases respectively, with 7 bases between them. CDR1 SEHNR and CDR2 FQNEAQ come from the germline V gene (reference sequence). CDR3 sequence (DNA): TGTGCCAGCAGCCAGGGTACCTACGAGCAGTACTTC. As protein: CASSQGTYEQYF.

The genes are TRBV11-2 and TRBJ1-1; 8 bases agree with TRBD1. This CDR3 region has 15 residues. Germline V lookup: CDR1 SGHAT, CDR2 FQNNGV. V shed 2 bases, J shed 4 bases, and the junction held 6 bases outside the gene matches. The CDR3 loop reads CASSLSDQGATEAFF. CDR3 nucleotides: TGTGCCAGCAGCTTATCAGACCAGGGGGCCACTGAAGCTTTCTTT.

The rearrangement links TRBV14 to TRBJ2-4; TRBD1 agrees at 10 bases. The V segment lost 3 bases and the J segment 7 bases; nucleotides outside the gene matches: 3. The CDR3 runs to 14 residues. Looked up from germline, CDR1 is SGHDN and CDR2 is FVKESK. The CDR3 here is CASSQRTGGNIQYF. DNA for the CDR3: TGTGCCAGCAGCCAGAGGACAGGGGGTAACATTCAGTACTTC.

The CDR3 DNA is TGTGCCAGCTATGAGGAAGGGGGGAACTATGGCTACACCTTC. Protein: CASYEEGGNYGYTF. The chain recombines TRBV6-1 with TRBJ1-2, with D possibly TRBD1 on 6 matching bases. V lost 8 bases and J 2 bases, leaving 15 bases between the germline ends. Germline V gene data show CDR1 as MNHNS and CDR2 as SASEGT. CDR3 length equals 14 residues.

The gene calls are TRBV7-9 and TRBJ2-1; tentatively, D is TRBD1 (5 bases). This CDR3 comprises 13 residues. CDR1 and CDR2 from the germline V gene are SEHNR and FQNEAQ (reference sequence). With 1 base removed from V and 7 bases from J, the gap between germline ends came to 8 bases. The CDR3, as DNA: TGTGCCAGCAGCTTAGGGGGCATGAATGAGCAGTTCTTC. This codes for CASSLGGMNEQFF. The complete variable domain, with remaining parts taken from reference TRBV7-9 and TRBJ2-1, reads DTGVSQNPRHKITKRGQNVTFRCDPISEHNRLYWYRQTLGQGPEFLTYFQNEAQLEKSRLLSDRFSAERPKGSFSTLEIQRTEQGDSAMYLCASSLGGMNEQFFGPGTRLTVL.

The CDR3 sequence: CASNYPWENTEAFF. The CDR3 bases are TGTGCCAGCAATTATCCCTGGGAGAACACTGAAGCTTTCTTT. The chain carries TRBV6-6 and TRBJ1-1; D not certain. CDR1 MNHNY and CDR2 SVGAGI come from the germline V gene (reference sequence). V was shortened by 7 bases and J by 1 base, with 13 bases between the two germline ends. The CDR3 has 14 residues.

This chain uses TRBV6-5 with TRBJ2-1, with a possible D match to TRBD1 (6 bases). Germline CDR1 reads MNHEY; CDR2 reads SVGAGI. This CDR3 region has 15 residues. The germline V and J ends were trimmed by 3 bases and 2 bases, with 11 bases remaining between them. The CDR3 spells CASSYGQGPYNEQFF. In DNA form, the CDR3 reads TGTGCCAGCAGTTATGGCCAGGGGCCCTACAATGAGCAGTTCTTC.

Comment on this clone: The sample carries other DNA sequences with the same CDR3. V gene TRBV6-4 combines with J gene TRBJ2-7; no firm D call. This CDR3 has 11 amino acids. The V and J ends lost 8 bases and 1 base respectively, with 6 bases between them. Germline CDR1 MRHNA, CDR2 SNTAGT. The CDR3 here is CASSESYEQYF. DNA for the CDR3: TGTGCCAGCTCCGAGTCCTACGAGCAGTACTTC.

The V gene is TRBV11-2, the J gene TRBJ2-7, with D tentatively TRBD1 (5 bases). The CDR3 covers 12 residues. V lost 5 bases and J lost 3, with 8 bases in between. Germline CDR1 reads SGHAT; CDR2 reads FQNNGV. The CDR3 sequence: CASSQGVYEQYF. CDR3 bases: TGTGCCAGCAGCCAAGGGGTCTACGAGCAGTACTTC.

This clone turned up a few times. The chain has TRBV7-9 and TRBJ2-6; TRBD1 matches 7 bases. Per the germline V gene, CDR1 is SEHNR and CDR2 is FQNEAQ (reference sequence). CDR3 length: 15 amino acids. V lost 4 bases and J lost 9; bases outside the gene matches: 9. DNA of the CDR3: TGTGCCAGCAGCTCCCCCGGGACAGTTGACAACGTCCTGACTTTC. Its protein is CASSSPGTVDNVLTF.

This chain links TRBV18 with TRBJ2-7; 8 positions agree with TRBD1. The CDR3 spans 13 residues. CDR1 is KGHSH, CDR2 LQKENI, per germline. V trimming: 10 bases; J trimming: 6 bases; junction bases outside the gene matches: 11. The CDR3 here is CATGQGPSPEQYF. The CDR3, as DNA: TGTGCCACCGGACAGGGCCCTTCCCCCGAGCAGTACTTC. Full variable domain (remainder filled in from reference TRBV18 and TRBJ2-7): NAGVMQNPRHLVRRRGQEARLRCSPMKGHSHVYWYRQLPEEGLKFMVYLQKENIIDESGMPKERFSAEFPKEGPSILRIQQVVRGDSAAYFCATGQGPSPEQYFGPGTRLTVT.

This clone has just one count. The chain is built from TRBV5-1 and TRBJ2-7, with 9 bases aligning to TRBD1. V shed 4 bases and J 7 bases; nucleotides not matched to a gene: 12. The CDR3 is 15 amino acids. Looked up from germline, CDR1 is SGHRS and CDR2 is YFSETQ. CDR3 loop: CASSLWTGETFEQYF. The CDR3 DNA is TGCGCCAGCAGCCTCTGGACAGGGGAAACGTTTGAGCAGTACTTC.

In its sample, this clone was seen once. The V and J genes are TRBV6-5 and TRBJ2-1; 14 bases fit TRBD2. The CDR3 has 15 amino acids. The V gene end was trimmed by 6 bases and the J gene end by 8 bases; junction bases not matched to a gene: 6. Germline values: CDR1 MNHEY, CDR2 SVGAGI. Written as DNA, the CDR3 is TGTGCCAGCAGCCATGGACTAGCGGGAGGTTATGAGCAGTTCTTC. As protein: CASSHGLAGGYEQFF.

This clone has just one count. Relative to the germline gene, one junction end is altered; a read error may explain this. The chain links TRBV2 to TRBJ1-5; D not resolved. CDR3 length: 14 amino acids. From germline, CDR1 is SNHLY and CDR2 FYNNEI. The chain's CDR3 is CASSERVYNQPQHF. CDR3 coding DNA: TGTGCCAGCAGTGAGCGGGTCTACAATCAGCCTCAGCATTTT.

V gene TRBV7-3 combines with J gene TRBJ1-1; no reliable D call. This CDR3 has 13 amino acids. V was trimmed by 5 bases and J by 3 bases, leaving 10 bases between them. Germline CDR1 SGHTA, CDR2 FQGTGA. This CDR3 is CASSPSGDTEAFF. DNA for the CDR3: TGTGCCAGCAGCCCCAGTGGGGACACTGAAGCTTTCTTT.

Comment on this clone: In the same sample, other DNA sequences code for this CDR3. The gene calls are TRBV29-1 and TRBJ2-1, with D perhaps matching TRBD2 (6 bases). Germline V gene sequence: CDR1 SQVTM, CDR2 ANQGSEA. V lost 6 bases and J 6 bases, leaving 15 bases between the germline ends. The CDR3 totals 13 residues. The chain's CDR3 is CSVPGTGVNEQFF. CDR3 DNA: TGCAGCGTCCCAGGGACTGGCGTCAATGAGCAGTTCTTC.

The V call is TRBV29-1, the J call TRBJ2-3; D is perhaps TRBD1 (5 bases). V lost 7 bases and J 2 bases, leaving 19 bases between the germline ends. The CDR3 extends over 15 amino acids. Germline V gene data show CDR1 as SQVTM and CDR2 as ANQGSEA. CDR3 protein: CSAELPDRSTDTQYF. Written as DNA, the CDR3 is TGCAGCGCCGAGCTCCCAGACAGATCCACAGATACGCAGTATTTT.

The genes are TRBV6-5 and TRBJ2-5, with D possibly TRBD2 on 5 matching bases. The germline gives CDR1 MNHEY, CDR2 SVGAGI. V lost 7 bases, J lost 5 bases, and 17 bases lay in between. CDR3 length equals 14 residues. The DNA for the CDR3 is TGTGCCAGCAATCGTAGGACGGGCGGGGAGACCCAGTACTTC. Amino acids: CASNRRTGGETQYF.

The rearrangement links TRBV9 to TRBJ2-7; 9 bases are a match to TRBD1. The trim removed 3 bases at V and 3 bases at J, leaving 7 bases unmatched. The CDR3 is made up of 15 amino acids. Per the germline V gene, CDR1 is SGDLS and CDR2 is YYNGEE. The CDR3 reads CASSGGTGSYYEQYF. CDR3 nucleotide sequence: TGTGCCAGCAGCGGTGGGACAGGGTCGTACTACGAGCAGTACTTC. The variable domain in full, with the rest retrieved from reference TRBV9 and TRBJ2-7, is DSGVTQTPKHLITATGQRVTLRCSPRSGDLSVYWYQQSLDQGLQFLIQYYNGEERAKGNILERFSAQQFPDLHSELNLSSLELGDSALYFCASSGGTGSYYEQYFGPGTRLTVT.

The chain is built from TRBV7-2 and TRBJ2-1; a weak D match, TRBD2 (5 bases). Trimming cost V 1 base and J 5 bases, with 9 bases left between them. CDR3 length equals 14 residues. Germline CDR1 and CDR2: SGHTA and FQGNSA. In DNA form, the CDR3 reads TGTGCCAGCAGCTTAGTATTCGGGGACAATGAGCAGTTCTTC. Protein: CASSLVFGDNEQFF. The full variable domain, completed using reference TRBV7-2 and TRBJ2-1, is GAGVSQSPSNKVTEKGKDVELRCDPISGHTALYWYRQSLGQGLEFLIYFQGNSAPDKSGLPSDRFSAERTGGSVSTLTIQRTQQEDSAVYLCASSLVFGDNEQFFGPGTRLTVL.

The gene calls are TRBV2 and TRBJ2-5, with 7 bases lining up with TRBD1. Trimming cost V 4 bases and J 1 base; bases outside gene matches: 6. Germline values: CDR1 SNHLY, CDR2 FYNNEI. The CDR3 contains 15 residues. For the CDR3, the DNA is TGTGCCAGCAGTGTAGGGGGCCTAGGCCAAGAGACCCAGTACTTC. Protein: CASSVGGLGQETQYF.